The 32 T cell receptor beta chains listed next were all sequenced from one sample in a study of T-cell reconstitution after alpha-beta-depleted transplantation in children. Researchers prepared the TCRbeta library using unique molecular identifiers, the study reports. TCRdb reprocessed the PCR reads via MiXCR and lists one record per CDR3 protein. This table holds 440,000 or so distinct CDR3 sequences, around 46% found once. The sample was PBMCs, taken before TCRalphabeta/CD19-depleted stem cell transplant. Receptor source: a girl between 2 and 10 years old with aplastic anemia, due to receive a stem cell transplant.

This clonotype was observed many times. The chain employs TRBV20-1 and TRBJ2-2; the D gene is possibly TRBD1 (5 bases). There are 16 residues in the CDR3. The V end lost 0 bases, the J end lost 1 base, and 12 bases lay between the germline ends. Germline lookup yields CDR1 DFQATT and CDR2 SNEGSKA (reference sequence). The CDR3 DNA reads TGCAGTGCTAGAGATGGACACAGACAGAACACCGGGGAGCTGTTTTTT. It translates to CSARDGHRQNTGELFF.

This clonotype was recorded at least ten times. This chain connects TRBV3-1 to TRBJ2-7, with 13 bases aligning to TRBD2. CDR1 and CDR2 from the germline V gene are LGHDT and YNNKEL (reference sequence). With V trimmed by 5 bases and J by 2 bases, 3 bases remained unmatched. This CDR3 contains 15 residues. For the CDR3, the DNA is TGTGCCAGCAGCGTGACTAGCGGGGGGCCCTACGAGCAGTACTTC. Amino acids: CASSVTSGGPYEQYF.

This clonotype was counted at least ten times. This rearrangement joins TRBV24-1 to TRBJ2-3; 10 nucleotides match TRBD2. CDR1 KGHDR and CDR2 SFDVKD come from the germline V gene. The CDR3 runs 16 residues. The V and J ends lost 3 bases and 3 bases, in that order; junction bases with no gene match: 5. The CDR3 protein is CATSDGTSVATDTQYF. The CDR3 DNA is TGTGCCACCAGTGATGGGACTAGCGTCGCTACAGATACGCAGTATTTT.

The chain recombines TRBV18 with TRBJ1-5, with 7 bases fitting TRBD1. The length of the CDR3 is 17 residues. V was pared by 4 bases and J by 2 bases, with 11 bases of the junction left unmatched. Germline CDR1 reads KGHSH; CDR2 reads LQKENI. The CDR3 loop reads CASSQATGVARNQPQHF. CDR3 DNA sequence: TGTGCCAGCTCACAAGCAACAGGGGTCGCACGCAATCAGCCCCAGCATTTT.

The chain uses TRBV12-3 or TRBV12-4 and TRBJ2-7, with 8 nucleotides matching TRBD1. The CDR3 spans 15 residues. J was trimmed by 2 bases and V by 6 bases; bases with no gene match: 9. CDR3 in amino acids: CASSPGGTLPYEQYF. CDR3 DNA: TGTGCCAGCAGCCCAGGGGGCACCCTCCCCTACGAGCAGTACTTC.

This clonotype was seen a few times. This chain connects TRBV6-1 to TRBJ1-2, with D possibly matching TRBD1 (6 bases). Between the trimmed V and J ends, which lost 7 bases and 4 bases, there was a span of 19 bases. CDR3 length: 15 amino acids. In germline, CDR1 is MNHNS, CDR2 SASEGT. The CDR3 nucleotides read TGTGCCAGCATCCCCGGGGGCAGGGCCCTCTATGGCTACACCTTC. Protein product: CASIPGGRALYGYTF.

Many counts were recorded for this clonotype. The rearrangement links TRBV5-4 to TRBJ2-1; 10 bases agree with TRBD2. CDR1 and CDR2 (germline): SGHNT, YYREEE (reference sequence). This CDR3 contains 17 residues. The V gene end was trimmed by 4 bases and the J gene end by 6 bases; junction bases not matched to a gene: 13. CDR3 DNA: TGTGCCAGCAGCCTGGTGTGGCTAGCGGGAGTTACCAATGAGCAGTTCTTC. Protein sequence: CASSLVWLAGVTNEQFF.

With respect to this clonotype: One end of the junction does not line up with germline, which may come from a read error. The CDR3: CAWSVGRVVF. The CDR3 DNA reads as TGTGCCTGGAGTGTAGGTAGGGTGGTCTTC. The V gene is TRBV30, the J gene TRBJ2-1; D not certain. There are 10 residues in the CDR3. The germline CDR1 and CDR2 sequences are GTSNPN and SVGIG (reference sequence).

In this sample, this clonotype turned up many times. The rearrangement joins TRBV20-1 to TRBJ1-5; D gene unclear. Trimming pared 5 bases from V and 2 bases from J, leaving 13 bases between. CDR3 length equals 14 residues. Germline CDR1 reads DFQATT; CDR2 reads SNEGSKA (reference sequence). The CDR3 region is CSAGVNVGNQPQHF. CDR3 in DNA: TGCAGTGCTGGGGTAAACGTCGGCAATCAGCCCCAGCATTTT.

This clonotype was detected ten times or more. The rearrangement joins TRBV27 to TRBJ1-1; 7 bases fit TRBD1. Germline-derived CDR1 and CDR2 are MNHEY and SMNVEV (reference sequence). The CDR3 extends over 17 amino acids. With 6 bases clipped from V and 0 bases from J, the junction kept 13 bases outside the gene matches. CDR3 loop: CASSRDRVGMMNTEAFF. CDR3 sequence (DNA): TGTGCCAGCAGCCGAGACAGGGTCGGCATGATGAACACTGAAGCTTTCTTT.

For the CDR3, the DNA is TGTGCCAGCAGCTTGGAGTGGCGGGGGCAAACAGATACGCAGTATTTT. The encoded protein is CASSLEWRGQTDTQYF. The rearrangement links TRBV5-5 to TRBJ2-3, with D possibly being TRBD2 (7 bases). This CDR3 has 16 amino acids. The germline V gene has CDR1 SGHKS and CDR2 YYEKEE (reference sequence). V lost 0 bases and J lost 3, with 14 bases in between.

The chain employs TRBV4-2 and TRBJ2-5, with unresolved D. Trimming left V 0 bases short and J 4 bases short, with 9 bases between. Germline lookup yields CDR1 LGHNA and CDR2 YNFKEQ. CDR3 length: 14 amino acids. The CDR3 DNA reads TGTGCCAGCAGCCAAGAAAGAGTAGTAGAGACCCAGTACTTC. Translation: CASSQERVVETQYF.

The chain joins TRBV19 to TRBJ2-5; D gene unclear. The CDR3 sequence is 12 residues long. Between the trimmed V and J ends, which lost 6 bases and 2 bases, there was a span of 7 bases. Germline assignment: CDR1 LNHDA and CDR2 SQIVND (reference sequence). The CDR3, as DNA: TGTGCCAGTAGAGATACACAAGAGACCCAGTACTTC. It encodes CASRDTQETQYF.

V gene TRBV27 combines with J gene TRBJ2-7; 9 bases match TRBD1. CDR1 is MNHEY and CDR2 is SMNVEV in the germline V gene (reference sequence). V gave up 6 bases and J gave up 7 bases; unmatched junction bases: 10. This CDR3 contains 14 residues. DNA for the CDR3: TGTGCCAGCAGCCTCACGACAGGGGGGCGGGAGCAGTACTTC. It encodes CASSLTTGGREQYF.

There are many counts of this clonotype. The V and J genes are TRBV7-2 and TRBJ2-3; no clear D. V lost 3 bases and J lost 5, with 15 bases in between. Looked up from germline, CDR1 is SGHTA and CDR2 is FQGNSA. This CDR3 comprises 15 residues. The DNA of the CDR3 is TGTGCCAGCAGCTTTTACGGATCCGCGGAAGATACGCAGTATTTT. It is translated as CASSFYGSAEDTQYF. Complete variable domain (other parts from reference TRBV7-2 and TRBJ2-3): GAGVSQSPSNKVTEKGKDVELRCDPISGHTALYWYRQSLGQGLEFLIYFQGNSAPDKSGLPSDRFSAERTGGSVSTLTIQRTQQEDSAVYLCASSFYGSAEDTQYFGPGTRLTVL.

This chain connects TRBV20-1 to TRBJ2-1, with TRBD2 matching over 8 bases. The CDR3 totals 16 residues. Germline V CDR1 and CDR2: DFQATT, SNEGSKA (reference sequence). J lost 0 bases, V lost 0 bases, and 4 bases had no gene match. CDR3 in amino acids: CSARDHAGGSYNEQFF. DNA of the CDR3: TGCAGTGCTAGAGATCATGCGGGGGGCTCCTACAATGAGCAGTTCTTC.

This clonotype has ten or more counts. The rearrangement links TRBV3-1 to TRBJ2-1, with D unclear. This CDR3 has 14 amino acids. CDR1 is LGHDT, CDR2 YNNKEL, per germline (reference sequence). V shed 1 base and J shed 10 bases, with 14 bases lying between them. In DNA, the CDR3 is TGTGCCAGCAGCCAAGCGGCCCGCCCAGGAGAGCAGTTCTTC. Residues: CASSQAARPGEQFF.

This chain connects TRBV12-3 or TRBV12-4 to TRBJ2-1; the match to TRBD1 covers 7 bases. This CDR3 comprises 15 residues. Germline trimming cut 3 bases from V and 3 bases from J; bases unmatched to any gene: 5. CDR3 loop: CASSLGRGFYNEQFF. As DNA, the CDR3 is TGTGCCAGCAGTTTGGGCAGGGGGTTCTACAATGAGCAGTTCTTC.

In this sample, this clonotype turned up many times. Here the CDR3 reads CASSIGQGSTYEQYF. The CDR3 DNA is TGTGCCAGCAGCATCGGACAGGGAAGTACCTACGAGCAGTACTTC. The rearrangement links TRBV7-2 to TRBJ2-7, with 8 bases fitting TRBD1. V trimming: 5 bases; J trimming: 2 bases; junction bases outside the gene matches: 8. The CDR3 length is 15 residues. Per the germline V gene, CDR1 is SGHTA and CDR2 is FQGNSA.

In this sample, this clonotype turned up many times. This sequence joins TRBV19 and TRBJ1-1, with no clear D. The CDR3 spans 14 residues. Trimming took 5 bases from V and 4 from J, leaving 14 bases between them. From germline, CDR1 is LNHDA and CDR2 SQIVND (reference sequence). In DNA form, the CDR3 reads TGTGCCAGTAGTCCCGGGTATTGGGGCACTGAAGCTTTCTTT. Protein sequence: CASSPGYWGTEAFF.

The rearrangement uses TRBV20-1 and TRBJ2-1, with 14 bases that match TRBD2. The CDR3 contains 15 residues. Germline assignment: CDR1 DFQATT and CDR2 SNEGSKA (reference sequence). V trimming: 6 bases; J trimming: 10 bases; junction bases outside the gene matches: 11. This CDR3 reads CSARTSGRQGGEQFF. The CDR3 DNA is TGCAGTGCAAGGACTAGCGGGAGGCAGGGGGGGGAGCAGTTCTTC.

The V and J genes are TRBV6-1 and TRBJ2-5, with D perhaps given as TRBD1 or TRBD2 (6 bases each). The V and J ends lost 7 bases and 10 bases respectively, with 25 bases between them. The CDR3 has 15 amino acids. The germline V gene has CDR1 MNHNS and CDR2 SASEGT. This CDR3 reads CASNPGGGPQWDQYF. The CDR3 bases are TGTGCCAGCAATCCCGGGGGCGGCCCCCAATGGGACCAGTACTTC.

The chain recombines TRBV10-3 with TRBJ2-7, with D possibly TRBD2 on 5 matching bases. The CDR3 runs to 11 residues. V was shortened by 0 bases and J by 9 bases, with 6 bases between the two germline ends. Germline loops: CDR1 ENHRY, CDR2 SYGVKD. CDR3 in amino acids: CAISESGRQYF. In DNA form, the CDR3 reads TGTGCCATCAGTGAGTCGGGGAGGCAGTACTTC.

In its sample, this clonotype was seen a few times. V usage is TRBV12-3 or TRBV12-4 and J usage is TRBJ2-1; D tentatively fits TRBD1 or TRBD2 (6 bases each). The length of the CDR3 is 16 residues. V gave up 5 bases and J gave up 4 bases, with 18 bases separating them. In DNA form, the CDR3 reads TGTGCCAGCAGTCCTACCGGGGGCGCCCGATACAATGAGCAGTTCTTC. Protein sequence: CASSPTGGARYNEQFF.

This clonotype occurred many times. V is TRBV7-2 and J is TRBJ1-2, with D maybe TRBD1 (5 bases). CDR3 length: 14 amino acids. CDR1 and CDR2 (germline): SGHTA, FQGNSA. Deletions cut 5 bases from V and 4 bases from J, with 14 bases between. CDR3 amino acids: CASSPVGTGYGYTF. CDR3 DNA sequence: TGTGCCAGCAGCCCCGTCGGGACGGGCTATGGCTACACCTTC.

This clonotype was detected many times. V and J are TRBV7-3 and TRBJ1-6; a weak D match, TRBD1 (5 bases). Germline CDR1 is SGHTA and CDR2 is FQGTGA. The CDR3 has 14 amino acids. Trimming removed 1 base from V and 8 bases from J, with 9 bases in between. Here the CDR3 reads CASSLIGAHSPLHF. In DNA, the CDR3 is TGTGCCAGCAGCTTAATCGGGGCTCATTCACCCCTCCACTTT.

For the CDR3, the DNA is TGCAGCGTCGTTGGCGAAGAGCAGTACTTC. This encodes CSVVGEEQYF. This chain connects TRBV29-1 to TRBJ2-7; no clear D gene. V was trimmed by 6 bases and J by 7 bases, leaving 10 bases between them. The CDR3 runs 10 residues. Germline V gene lookup returns CDR1 SQVTM and CDR2 ANQGSEA.

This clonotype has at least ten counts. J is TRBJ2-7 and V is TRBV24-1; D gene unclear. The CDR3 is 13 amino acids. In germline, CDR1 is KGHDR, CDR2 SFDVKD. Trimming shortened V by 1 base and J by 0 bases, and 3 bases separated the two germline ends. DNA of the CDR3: TGTGCCACCAGTGATTTCAACTCCTACGAGCAGTACTTC. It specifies CATSDFNSYEQYF.

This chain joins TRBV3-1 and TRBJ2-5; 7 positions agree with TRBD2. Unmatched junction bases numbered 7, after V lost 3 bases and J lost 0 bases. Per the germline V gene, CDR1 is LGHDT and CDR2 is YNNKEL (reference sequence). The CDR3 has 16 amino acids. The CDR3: CASSQWLAVYQETQYF. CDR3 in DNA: TGTGCCAGCAGCCAGTGGCTAGCGGTGTACCAAGAGACCCAGTACTTC.

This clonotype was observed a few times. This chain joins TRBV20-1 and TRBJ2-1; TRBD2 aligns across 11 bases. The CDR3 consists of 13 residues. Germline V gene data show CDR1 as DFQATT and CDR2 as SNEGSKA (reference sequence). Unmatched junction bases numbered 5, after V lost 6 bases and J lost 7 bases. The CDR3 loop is CSAGLAGGNEQFF. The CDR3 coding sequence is TGCAGTGCAGGGCTAGCGGGAGGAAATGAGCAGTTCTTC.

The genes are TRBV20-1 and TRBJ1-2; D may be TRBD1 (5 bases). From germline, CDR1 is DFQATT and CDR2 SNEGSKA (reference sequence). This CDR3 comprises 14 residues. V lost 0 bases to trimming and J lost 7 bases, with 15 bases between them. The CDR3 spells CSARDVRADGGYTF. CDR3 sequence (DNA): TGCAGTGCTAGAGATGTCAGGGCGGACGGTGGCTACACCTTC.

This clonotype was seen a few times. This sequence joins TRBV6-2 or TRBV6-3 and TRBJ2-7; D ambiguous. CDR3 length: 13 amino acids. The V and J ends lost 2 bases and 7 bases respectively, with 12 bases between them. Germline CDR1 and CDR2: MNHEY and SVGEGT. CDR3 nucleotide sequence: TGTGCCAGCAGTTACGGAGCGCTCCGGGAGCAGTACTTC. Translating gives CASSYGALREQYF.